A selection of T cell receptor beta chains follows, all from one sample in a study of blood T cells in healthy people across ages. TCRdb analysed the 5' RACE reads with MiXCR anew, one entry per CDR3 protein. The sample holds 1.5 million to 2 million distinct CDR3 sequences, just under 50% seen once. Sequencing was performed on blood. These TCRs come from a woman between 40 and 50 years old in good health. CDR3s include the opening cysteine and the closing phenylalanine or tryptophan. A D gene is named only where the DNA matches it firmly.

CDR3 length	V gene	J gene	D gene	CDR3 protein
16	TRBV5-1	TRBJ1-1	-	CASSLGWGSVNTEAFF
14	TRBV5-1	TRBJ1-2	TRBD1	CASRRGQENYGYTF
14	TRBV20-1	TRBJ2-1	TRBD2	CSAPPGLAGNGQFF
17	TRBV7-9	TRBJ2-3	TRBD1	CASSSRDRGRDSDTQYF
15	TRBV14	TRBJ1-2	-	CASSQVGPTNYGYTF
16	TRBV7-2	TRBJ2-1	TRBD1	CASSQQTGVRYNEQFF
15	TRBV12-5	TRBJ2-5	TRBD1	CASGADRVGQETQYF
12	TRBV12-3/TRBV12-4	TRBJ1-1	-	CASSPGTGEAFF
16	TRBV5-6	TRBJ2-7	-	CASSLRLGRGSYEQYF
15	TRBV25-1	TRBJ2-1	-	CASTGRHQAYNEQFF
15	TRBV11-2	TRBJ1-6	-	CASRRSGGYNSPLHF
13	TRBV20-1	TRBJ2-3	-	CSAATSIADTQYF
13	TRBV5-1	TRBJ2-7	-	CASSPDPDCEQYF
10	TRBV7-2	TRBJ1-1	-	CATRGNEAFF
12	TRBV20-1	TRBJ1-5	-	CSATKQEQPQHF
11	TRBV20-1	TRBJ2-5	TRBD1	CGPRQGETQYF
14	TRBV5-5	TRBJ1-4	-	CASRKGLDWEKLFF
12	TRBV7-8	TRBJ1-5	-	CAGSFRDQPQHF
13	TRBV2	TRBJ2-1	-	CASNDGRYNEQFF
12	TRBV12-3/TRBV12-4	TRBJ2-7	-	CASSWVSYEQYF
13	TRBV20-1	TRBJ2-7	-	CSARVGRVHEQYF
15	TRBV7-2	TRBJ1-2	-	CASSLGGVAGDGYTF
12	TRBV6-2/TRBV6-3	TRBJ1-4	TRBD1	CASGRGSEKLFF
15	TRBV6-2/TRBV6-3	TRBJ2-1	-	CASTKAGDPYNEQFF
18	TRBV6-2/TRBV6-3	TRBJ2-5	TRBD1	CASSYSRNGTGVQGEQYF
17	TRBV9	TRBJ1-5	TRBD1	CASSPGQGSVGNQPQHF